The clone carrying this T cell receptor (beta chain) was seen a few times. What it binds is not known. Molecular-barcoded quantitative 5'-RACE produced these TCR beta libraries. TCRdb reprocessed the 5' RACE reads via MiXCR and lists one record per CDR3 protein. Of 200,000 to 250,000 distinct CDR3 sequences in the sample, 15% to 20% were seen once. The data were obtained in a study of CD8 T cells in ankylosing spondylitis. The study's findings and limits: Clones linked to disease, bearing a CD8+ phenotype, were relatively rare in peripheral blood. Seemingly distinctive of ankylosing spondylitis blood was a TCR beta motif formed by eight highly homologous variants.

Germline assignment: CDR1 LGHDT and CDR2 YNNKEL (reference sequence). The CDR3 is made up of 14 amino acids. Trimming removed 0 bases at V and 5 bases at J, with 8 bases between. The chain uses TRBV3-1 and TRBJ1-5, with D unresolved. Sequencing was performed on blood, either unsorted or a sorted T cell fraction (not recorded which). The sequence came from a male donor with ankylosing spondylitis. CDR3 protein: CASSQDPLDQPQHF. The CDR3, as DNA: TGTGCCAGCAGCCAAGATCCCCTCGATCAGCCCCAGCATTTT.